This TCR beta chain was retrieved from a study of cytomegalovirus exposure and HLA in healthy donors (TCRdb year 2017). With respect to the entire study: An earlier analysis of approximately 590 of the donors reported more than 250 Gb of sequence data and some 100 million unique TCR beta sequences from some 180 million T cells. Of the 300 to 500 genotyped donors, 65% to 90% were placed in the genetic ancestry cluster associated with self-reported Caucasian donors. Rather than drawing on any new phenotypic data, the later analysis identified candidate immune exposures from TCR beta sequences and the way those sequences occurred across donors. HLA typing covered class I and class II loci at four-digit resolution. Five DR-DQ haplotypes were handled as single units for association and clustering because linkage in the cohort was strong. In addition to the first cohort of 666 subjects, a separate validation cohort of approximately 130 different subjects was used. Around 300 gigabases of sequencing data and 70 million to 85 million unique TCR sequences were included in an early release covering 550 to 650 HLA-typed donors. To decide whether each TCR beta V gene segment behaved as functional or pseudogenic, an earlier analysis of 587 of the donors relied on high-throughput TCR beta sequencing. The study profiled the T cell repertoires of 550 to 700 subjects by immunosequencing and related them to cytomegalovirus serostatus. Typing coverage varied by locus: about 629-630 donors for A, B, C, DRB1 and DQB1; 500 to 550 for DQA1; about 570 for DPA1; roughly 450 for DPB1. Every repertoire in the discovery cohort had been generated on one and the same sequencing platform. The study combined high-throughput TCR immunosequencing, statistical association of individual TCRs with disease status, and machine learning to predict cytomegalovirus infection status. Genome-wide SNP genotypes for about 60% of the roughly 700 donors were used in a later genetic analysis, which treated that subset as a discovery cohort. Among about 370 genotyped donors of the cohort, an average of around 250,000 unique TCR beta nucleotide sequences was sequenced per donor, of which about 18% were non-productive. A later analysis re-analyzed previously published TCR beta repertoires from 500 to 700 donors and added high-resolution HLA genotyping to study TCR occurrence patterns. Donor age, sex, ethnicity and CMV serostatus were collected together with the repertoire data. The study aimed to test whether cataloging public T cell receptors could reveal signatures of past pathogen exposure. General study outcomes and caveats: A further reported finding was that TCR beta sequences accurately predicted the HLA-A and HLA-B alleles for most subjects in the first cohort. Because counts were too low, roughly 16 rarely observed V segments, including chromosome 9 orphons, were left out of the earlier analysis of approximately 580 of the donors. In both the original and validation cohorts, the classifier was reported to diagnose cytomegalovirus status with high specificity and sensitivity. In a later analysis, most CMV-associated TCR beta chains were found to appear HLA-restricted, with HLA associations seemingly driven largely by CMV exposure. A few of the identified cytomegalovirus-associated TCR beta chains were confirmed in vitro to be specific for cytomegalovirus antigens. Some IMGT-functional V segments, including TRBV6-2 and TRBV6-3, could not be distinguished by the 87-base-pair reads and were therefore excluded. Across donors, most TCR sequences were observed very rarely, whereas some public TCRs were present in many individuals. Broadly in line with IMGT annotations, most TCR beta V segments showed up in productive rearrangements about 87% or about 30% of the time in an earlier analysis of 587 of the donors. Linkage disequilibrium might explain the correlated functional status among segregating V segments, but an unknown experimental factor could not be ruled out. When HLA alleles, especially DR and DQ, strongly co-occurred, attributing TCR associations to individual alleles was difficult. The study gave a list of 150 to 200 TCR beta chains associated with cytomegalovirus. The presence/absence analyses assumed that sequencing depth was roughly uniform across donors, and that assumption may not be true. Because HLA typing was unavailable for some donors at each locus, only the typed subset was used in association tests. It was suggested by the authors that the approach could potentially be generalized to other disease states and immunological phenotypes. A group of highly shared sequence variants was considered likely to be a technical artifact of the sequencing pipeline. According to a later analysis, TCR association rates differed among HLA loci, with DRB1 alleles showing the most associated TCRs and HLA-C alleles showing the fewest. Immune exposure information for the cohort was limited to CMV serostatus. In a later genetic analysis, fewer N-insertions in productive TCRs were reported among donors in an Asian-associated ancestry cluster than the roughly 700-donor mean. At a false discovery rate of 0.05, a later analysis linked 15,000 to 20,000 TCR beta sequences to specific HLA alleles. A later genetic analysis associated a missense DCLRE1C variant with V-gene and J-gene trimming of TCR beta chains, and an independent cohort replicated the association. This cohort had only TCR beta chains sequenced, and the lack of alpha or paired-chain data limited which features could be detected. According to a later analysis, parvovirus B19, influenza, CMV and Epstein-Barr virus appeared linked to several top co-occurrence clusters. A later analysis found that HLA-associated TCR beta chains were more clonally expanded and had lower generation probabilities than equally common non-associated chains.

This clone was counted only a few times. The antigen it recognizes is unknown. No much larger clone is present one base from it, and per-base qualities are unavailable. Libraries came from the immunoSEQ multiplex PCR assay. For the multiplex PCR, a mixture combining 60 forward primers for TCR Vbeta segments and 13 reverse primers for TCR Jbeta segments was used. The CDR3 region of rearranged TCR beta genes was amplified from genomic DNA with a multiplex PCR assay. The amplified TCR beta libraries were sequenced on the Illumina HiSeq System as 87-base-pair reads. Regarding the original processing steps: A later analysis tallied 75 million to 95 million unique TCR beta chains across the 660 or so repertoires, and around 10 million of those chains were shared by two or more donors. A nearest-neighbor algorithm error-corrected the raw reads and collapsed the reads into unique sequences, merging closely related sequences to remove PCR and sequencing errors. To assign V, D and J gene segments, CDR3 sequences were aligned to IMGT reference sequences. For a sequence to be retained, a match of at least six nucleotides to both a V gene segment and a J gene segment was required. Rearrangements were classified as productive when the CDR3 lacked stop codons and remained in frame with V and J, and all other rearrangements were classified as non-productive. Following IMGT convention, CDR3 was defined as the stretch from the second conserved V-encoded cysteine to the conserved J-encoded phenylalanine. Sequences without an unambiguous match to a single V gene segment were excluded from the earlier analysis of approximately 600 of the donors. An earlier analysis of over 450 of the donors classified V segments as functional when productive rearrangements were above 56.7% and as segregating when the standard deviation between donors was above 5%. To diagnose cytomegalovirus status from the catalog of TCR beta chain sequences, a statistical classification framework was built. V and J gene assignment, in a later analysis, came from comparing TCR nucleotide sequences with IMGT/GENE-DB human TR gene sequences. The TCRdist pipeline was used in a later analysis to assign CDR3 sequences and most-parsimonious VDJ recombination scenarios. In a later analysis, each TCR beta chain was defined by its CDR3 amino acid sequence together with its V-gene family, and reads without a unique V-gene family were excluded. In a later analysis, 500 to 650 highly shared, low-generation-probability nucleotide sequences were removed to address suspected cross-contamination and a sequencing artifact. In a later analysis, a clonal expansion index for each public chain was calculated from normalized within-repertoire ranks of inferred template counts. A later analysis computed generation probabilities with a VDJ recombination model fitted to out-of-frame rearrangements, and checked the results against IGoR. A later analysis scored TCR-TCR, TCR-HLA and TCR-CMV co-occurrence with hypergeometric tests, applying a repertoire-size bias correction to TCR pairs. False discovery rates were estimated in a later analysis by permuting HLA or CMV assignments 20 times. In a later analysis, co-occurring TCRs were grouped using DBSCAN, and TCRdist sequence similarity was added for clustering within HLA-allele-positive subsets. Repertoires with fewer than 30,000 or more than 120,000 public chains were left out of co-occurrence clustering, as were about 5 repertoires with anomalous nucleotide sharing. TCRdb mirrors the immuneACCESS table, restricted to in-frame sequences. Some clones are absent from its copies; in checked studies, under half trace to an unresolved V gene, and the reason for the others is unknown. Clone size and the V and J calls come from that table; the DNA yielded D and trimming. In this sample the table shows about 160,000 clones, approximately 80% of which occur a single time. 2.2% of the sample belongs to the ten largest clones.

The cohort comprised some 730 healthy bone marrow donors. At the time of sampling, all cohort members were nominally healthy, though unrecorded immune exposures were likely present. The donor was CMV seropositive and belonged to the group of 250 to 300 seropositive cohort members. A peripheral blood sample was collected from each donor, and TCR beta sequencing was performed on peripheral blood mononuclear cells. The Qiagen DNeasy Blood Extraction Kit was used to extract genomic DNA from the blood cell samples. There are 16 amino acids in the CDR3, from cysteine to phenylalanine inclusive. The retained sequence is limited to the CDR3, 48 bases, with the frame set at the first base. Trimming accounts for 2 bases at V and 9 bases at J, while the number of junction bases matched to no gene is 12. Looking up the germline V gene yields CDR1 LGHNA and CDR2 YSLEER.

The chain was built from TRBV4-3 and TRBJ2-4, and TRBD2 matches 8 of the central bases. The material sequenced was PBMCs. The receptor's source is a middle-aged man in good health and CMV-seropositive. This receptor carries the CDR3 CASSQLPGGLDLIQYF. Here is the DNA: TGCGCCAGCAGCCAACTCCCGGGGGGGCTTGATCTCATTCAGTACTTC.